This TCR beta chain was observed in a study of CD8 T cells in ankylosing spondylitis. General study findings and limits: The study identified a TCR beta motif of roughly eight highly homologous variants that appeared characteristic of ankylosing spondylitis blood. Disease-linked clones were CD8+ and relatively rare in peripheral blood. Earlier studies detected some motif variants in reactive arthritis synovial fluid and blood.

This clonotype was seen repeatedly, ten times or more. Its matching antigen is unknown. J gave up 5 bases and V 5 bases, and 7 bases lay outside the gene matches. Germline V gives CDR1 SGHVS, CDR2 FNYEAQ. The CDR3 covers 14 residues. Library preparation for TCR beta used quantitative 5'-RACE with molecular barcodes. TCRdb itself ran the 5' RACE reads through MiXCR, one entry per CDR3 protein. The sample has roughly 90,000 distinct CDR3 sequences; about 7.7% are singletons. The chain uses TRBV7-6 and TRBJ2-3, with TRBD2 identical over 7 bases. The sample taken for sequencing was blood, either unsorted or a sorted T cell fraction (not recorded which). The clonotype originates from a male donor with ankylosing spondylitis or in good health (not recorded which). CDR3 nucleotides: TGTGCCAGCAGCCGCAGGCTAGCGGAAGATACGCAGTATTTT. Translating it yields CASSRRLAEDTQYF.